The TCR beta chain under discussion was sequenced for a study of cytomegalovirus exposure and HLA in healthy donors. PCR employed 60 Vbeta and 13 Jbeta primers. Sequencing was performed with immunoSEQ multiplex PCR; in TCRdb, only in-frame clones are kept and a portion is missing. The sample comprises 200,000 to 250,000 clones, around 80% of which are singletons, and approximately 2.6% rests with the top ten. Study-level points and caveats: V- and J-gene trimming of TCR beta was linked (in a later analysis) to a missense DCLRE1C variant.

Of note for this clone: Its matching antigen is unknown.

CDR1 and CDR2 (germline): KGHSH, LQKENI. The V gene lost 0 bases and the J gene lost 6 bases, with 11 bases spanning the gap. The CDR3 sequence is 14 residues long. This clonotype was sampled from a woman aged 60 to 75 in good health and CMV-seropositive. The chain combines TRBV18 with TRBJ2-5; tentatively, D is TRBD2 (6 bases). The specimen was PBMCs. CDR3 bases: TGTGCCAGCTCACCACCGGGACTCTTACAGACCCAGTACTTC. This codes for CASSPPGLLQTQYF.